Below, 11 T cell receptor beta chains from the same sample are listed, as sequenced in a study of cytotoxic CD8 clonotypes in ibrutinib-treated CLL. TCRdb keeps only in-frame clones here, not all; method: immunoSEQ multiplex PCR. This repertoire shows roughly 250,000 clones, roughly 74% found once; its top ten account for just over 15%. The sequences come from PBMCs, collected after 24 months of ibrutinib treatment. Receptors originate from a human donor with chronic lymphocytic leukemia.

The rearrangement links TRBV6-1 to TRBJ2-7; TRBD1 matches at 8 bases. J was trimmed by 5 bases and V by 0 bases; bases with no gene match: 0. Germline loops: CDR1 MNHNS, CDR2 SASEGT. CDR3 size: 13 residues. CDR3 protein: CASSEAQGDEQYF. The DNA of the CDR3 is TGTGCCAGCAGTGAAGCACAGGGGGACGAGCAGTACTTC.

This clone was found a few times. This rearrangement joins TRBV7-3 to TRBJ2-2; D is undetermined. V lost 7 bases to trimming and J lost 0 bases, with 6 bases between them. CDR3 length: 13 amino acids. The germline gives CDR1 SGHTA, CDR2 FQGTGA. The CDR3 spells CASKRANTGELFF. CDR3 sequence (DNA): TGTGCCAGCAAAAGGGCGAACACCGGGGAGCTGTTTTTT. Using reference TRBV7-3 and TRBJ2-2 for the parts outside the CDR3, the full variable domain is GAGVSQTPSNKVTEKGKYVELRCDPISGHTALYWYRQSLGQGPEFLIYFQGTGAADDSGLPNDRFFAVRPEGSVSTLKIQRTERGDSAVYLCASKRANTGELFFGEGSRLTVL.

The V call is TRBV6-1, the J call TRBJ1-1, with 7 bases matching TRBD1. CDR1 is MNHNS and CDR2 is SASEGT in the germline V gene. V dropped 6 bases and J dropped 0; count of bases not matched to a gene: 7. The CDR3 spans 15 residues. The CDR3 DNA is TGTGCCAGCAGATCGGGACAGCGGATGAACACTGAAGCTTTCTTT. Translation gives CASRSGQRMNTEAFF.

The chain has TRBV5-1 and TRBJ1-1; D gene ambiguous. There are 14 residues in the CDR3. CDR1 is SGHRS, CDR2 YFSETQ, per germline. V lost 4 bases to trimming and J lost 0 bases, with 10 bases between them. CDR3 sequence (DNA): TGCGCCAGCAGCCCGGCCGTATTGAACACTGAAGCTTTCTTT. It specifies CASSPAVLNTEAFF. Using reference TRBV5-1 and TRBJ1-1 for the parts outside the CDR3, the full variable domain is KAGVTQTPRYLIKTRGQQVTLSCSPISGHRSVSWYQQTPGQGLQFLFEYFSETQRNKGNFPGRFSGRQFSNSRSEMNVSTLELGDSALYLCASSPAVLNTEAFFGQGTRLTVV.

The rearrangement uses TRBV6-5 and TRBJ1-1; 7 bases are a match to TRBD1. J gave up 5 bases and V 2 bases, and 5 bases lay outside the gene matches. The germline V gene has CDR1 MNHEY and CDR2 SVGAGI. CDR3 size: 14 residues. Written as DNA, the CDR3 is TGTGCCAGCAGTTACCCAGGGGGTGGAACTGAAGCTTTCTTT. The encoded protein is CASSYPGGGTEAFF.

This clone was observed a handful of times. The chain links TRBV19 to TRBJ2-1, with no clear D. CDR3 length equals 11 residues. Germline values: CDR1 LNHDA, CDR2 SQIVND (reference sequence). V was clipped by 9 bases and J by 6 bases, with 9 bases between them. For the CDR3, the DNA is TGTGCCAGCCGAGTGGCCAATGAGCAGTTCTTC. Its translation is CASRVANEQFF.

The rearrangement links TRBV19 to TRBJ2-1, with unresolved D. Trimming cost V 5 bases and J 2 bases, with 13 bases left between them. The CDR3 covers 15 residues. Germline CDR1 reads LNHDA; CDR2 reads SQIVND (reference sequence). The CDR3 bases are TGTGCCAGTAGTGAGGACGGACGGCCCTACAATGAGCAGTTCTTC. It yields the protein CASSEDGRPYNEQFF.

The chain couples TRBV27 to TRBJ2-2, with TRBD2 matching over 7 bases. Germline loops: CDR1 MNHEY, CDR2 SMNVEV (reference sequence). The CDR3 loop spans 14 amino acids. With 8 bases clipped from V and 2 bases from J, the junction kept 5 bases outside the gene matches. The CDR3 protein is CASAWGGNTGELFF. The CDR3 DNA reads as TGTGCCAGCGCCTGGGGGGGAAACACCGGGGAGCTGTTTTTT.

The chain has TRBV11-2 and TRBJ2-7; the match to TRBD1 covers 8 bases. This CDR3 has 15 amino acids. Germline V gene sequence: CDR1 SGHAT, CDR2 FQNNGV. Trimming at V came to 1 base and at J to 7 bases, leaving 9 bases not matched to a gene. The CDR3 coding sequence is TGTGCCAGCAGCTTAGGGCCGGACAGGGCGGCGGAGCAGTACTTC. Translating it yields CASSLGPDRAAEQYF.

CDR3 loop: CASSETGGEQFF. DNA for the CDR3: TGTGCCAGCAGTGAAACGGGGGGGGAGCAGTTCTTC. The genes are TRBV6-1 and TRBJ2-1; 8 nucleotides match TRBD2. The CDR3 consists of 12 residues. J lost 10 bases, V lost 2 bases, and 1 base had no gene match. Germline assignment: CDR1 MNHNS and CDR2 SASEGT.

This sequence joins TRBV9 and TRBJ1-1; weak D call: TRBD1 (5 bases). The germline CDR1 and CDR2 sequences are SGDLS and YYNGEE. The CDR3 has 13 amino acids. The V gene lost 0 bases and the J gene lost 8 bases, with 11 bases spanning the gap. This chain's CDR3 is CASSVATGQEAFF. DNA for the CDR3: TGTGCCAGCAGCGTAGCTACAGGCCAAGAAGCTTTCTTT.